This entry features one T cell receptor beta chain sequence. The data were taken from a study of blood T cell repertoires in COVID-19. Study-wide context: Samples of COVID-19 (acute and convalescent) were obtained from the United States, Italy and Spain. T cells, B-cell-depleted T cells, or PBMCs provided the cDNA or gDNA that served as material.

The CDR3 loop spans 12 amino acids. V lost 7 bases to trimming and J lost 8 bases, with 11 bases between them. Germline V gene data show CDR1 as LNHDA and CDR2 as SQIVND (reference sequence). The Seattle patients, enrolled during active infection, were followed longitudinally. Repertoires were generated with immunoSEQ multiplex PCR, while TCRdb's copy carries only in-frame clones and drops some. The table lists about 260,000 clones, 91% of them singletons. This chain joins TRBV19 and TRBJ1-4; the D gene is possibly TRBD1 (5 bases). Input material: peripheral blood. The clonotype originates from a young adult with COVID-19, enrolled during active disease. The DNA of the CDR3 is TGTGCCAGTAAAGGGGCCGGGGAAAAACTGTTTTTT. It codes for CASKGAGEKLFF.